Listed below are T cell receptor beta chains from one sample, sequenced in a study of T cell responses to AZD1222 COVID-19 vaccine. TCRdb's copy holds only in-frame clones and misses some; the assay was immunoSEQ multiplex PCR. Of over 120,000 clones listed, roughly 90% are singletons. Here the sequenced sample was peripheral blood, taken 28 days after the second AZD1222 dose. All receptors come from an adult who received the AZD1222 COVID-19 vaccine. Both conserved end residues are part of each CDR3. Each record gives: CDR3 DNA, CDR3 protein, clone size, D gene, J gene, V gene. The D gene is left open where the match is weak. The size of a clone is reported for some rows only, either as once, few or many, or as a class for expanded clones.

DNA: TGTGCCAGTACCCAACAGGGGTATAGCAATCAGCCCCAGCATTTT
CDR3: CASTQQGYSNQPQHF
size: .
D: TRBD1
J: TRBJ1-5
V: TRBV19

DNA: TGTGCCAGCAGCTTGGATAGGGACAGGGGGAACTATGGCTACACCTTC
CDR3: CASSLDRDRGNYGYTF
size: .
D: TRBD1
J: TRBJ1-2
V: TRBV5-4

DNA: TGCGCCAGCAGCTTCGAGGCAGGGGACACTGAAGCTTTCTTT
CDR3: CASSFEAGDTEAFF
size: .
D: .
J: TRBJ1-1
V: TRBV5-1

DNA: TGTGCCAGCAGTCAAGGCTATGGCTACACCTTC
CDR3: CASSQGYGYTF
size: .
D: .
J: TRBJ1-2
V: TRBV27

DNA: TGTGCCAGCAGCCAAGAATTTGGGGTGCGGGACACTGAAGCTTTCTTT
CDR3: CASSQEFGVRDTEAFF
size: .
D: .
J: TRBJ1-1
V: TRBV3-1/TRBV3-2

DNA: TGTGCCAGCTCTTTCGACGGGAACACCGGGGAGCTGTTTTTT
CDR3: CASSFDGNTGELFF
size: .
D: .
J: TRBJ2-2
V: TRBV18

DNA: TGTGCCAGCAGTTTCCCCTGGGGCGATTCACCCCTCCACTTT
CDR3: CASSFPWGDSPLHF
size: .
D: .
J: TRBJ1-6
V: TRBV28

DNA: TGTGCCAGCAGTTTATACTCCGGAAACTATGGCTACACCTTC
CDR3: CASSLYSGNYGYTF
size: once
D: .
J: TRBJ1-2
V: TRBV28

DNA: TGTGCCAGCAGTCCGACAGAGTACCCGAACACTGAAGCTTTCTTT
CDR3: CASSPTEYPNTEAFF
size: .
D: .
J: TRBJ1-1
V: TRBV7-8

DNA: TGTGCCAGCAGCTTAGCAGGATTCGGGGGTTCACCCCTCCACTTT
CDR3: CASSLAGFGGSPLHF
size: .
D: .
J: TRBJ1-6
V: TRBV7-2

DNA: TGTGCCAGAAGCTCCCCCGGGACTAGCAGACGCACAGATACGCAGTATTTT
CDR3: CARSSPGTSRRTDTQYF
size: .
D: TRBD2
J: TRBJ2-3
V: TRBV5-3

DNA: TGTGCCACCTCCGGAACCGGGACACCATCAGGGCAGTACTTC
CDR3: CATSGTGTPSGQYF
size: .
D: .
J: TRBJ2-7
V: TRBV24-1

DNA: TGTGCCAGCAGCGTAGCCTCAACTAATGAAAAACTGTTTTTT
CDR3: CASSVASTNEKLFF
size: .
D: .
J: TRBJ1-4
V: TRBV9

DNA: TGTGCCAGCAGTTACGGACAGTACAATCAGCCCCAGCATTTT
CDR3: CASSYGQYNQPQHF
size: .
D: .
J: TRBJ1-5
V: TRBV6-2/TRBV6-3

DNA: TGTGCCTGGAGTGGGACCACAGATACGCAGTATTTT
CDR3: CAWSGTTDTQYF
size: .
D: .
J: TRBJ2-3
V: TRBV30

DNA: TGTGCCAGCAGCGTCAGCTCTGGAAACACCATATATTTT
CDR3: CASSVSSGNTIYF
size: once
D: .
J: TRBJ1-3
V: TRBV9

DNA: TGTGCCATCAGTGAGGCGGGAGGTGCCTACGAGCAGTACTTC
CDR3: CAISEAGGAYEQYF
size: once
D: TRBD2
J: TRBJ2-7
V: TRBV10-3

DNA: TGTGCCAGCAGCTTAGGAGAATTGAACACTGAAGCTTTCTTT
CDR3: CASSLGELNTEAFF
size: .
D: .
J: TRBJ1-1
V: TRBV7-9

DNA: TGTGCCAGCAGTGAAGTGGGCAGGGGGCGGCTCGAGCAGTACTTC
CDR3: CASSEVGRGRLEQYF
size: .
D: TRBD1
J: TRBJ2-7
V: TRBV2

DNA: TGCGCCAGCAGCTTGTTCGATGTGGCTAACTATGGCTACACCTTC
CDR3: CASSLFDVANYGYTF
size: many
D: .
J: TRBJ1-2
V: TRBV5-1

DNA: TGTGCCATCAGTGAACCGGGGTTAGAGCGGATGAACACTGAAGCTTTCTTT
CDR3: CAISEPGLERMNTEAFF
size: .
D: .
J: TRBJ1-1
V: TRBV10-3

DNA: TGCAGTGCTAGGGTCTACAATGAGCAGTTCTTC
CDR3: CSARVYNEQFF
size: .
D: .
J: TRBJ2-1
V: TRBV20-1